A single sample gave rise to the 17 T cell receptor beta chains below, sequenced in a study of control samples from healthy donors and cancer patients. Sequencing was performed with immunoSEQ multiplex PCR; in TCRdb, only in-frame clones are kept and a portion is missing. Of roughly 51,000 clones listed, approximately 89% were seen once; the top ten hold roughly 1.5%. Sequenced material: PBMCs. The receptors here all came from a man in his forties with colorectal cancer.

The rearrangement uses TRBV29-1 and TRBJ2-1, with 12 bases identical to TRBD2. The junction had 14 bases not matched to a gene; V was cut back by 5 bases and J by 6 bases. The germline gives CDR1 SQVTM, CDR2 ANQGSEA. This CDR3 spans 17 amino acids. The CDR3 bases are TGCAGCGTTCCTCCAACTAGCGGGAGGTGGGGGGGCAATGAGCAGTTCTTC. Protein product: CSVPPTSGRWGGNEQFF.

Regarding this clone: The sample holds other DNA sequences that translate to the same CDR3. The rearrangement uses TRBV11-3 and TRBJ1-1; D possibly corresponds to TRBD1 (6 bases). The CDR3 is made up of 16 amino acids. V was pared by 3 bases and J by 6 bases, with 20 bases between. Germline V gene lookup returns CDR1 SGHNT and CDR2 YENEEA. The CDR3 region is CASSFMRVGSGAEAFF. The CDR3, as DNA: TGTGCCAGCAGCTTCATGAGGGTGGGGTCAGGGGCTGAAGCTTTCTTT. Variable domain in full (rest from reference TRBV11-3 and TRBJ1-1): EAGVVQSPRYKIIEKKQPVAFWCNPISGHNTLYWYLQNLGQGPELLIRYENEEAVDDSQLPKDRFSAERLKGVDSTLKIQPAELGDSAVYLCASSFMRVGSGAEAFFGQGTRLTVV.

This rearrangement joins TRBV5-5 to TRBJ2-7; 8 positions match TRBD2. Per germline, CDR1 SGHKS and CDR2 YYEKEE (reference sequence). This CDR3 contains 16 residues. V was pared by 2 bases and J by 0 bases, with 7 bases of the junction left unmatched. The CDR3 reads CASSLFLGLGSYEQYF. The CDR3 bases are TGTGCCAGCAGCTTATTTCTGGGACTAGGCTCCTACGAGCAGTACTTC.

This rearrangement joins TRBV5-1 to TRBJ2-2; perhaps D is TRBD1 or TRBD2 (5 bases each). Germline lookup yields CDR1 SGHRS and CDR2 YFSETQ. The CDR3 runs to 15 residues. The V end was cut by 1 base, the J end by 4 bases, with 11 bases between. CDR3 coding DNA: TGCGCCAGCAGCTTGTCAGGGACGGGCACCGGGGAGCTGTTTTTT. Its protein is CASSLSGTGTGELFF.

V and J are TRBV18 and TRBJ1-2; possible D gene TRBD1, 5 bases. CDR1 is KGHSH, CDR2 LQKENI, per germline. There are 19 residues in the CDR3. V lost 3 bases and J 8 bases, leaving 31 bases between the germline ends. CDR3 nucleotides: TGTGCCAGCTCACCTCCAAAAAAAACACACCGCGGGGCCCTAGGAGGCTACACCTTC. Protein: CASSPPKKTHRGALGGYTF.

The chain employs TRBV7-9 and TRBJ2-5, with 10 bases lining up with TRBD2. The V gene end was trimmed by 1 base and the J gene end by 5 bases; junction bases not matched to a gene: 1. The CDR3 runs to 14 residues. The germline CDR1 and CDR2 sequences are SEHNR and FQNEAQ (reference sequence). The CDR3 loop is CASSLVSGRETQYF. The CDR3 nucleotides are TGTGCCAGCAGCTTAGTTAGCGGGAGGGAGACCCAGTACTTC.

V is TRBV10-3 and J is TRBJ2-2, with 9 nucleotides matching TRBD1. From germline, CDR1 is ENHRY and CDR2 SYGVKD. The CDR3 length is 15 residues. V was clipped by 3 bases and J by 7 bases; unmatched bases: 6. For the CDR3, the DNA is TGTGCCATCAGTGAAGATACAGGGGGCCACGGGGAGCTGTTTTTT. Residues: CAISEDTGGHGELFF.

This sequence joins TRBV7-3 and TRBJ1-1, with TRBD1 matching 8 bases. This CDR3 is built from 14 residues. The germline V gene has CDR1 SGHTA and CDR2 FQGTGA. The J segment lost 4 bases and the V segment lost 4 bases, leaving 5 bases of the junction unmatched. The DNA for the CDR3 is TGTGCCAGCAGCTCCCAGGGGGCGCGCACTGAAGCTTTCTTT. Protein: CASSSQGARTEAFF.

The gene calls are TRBV7-2 and TRBJ2-7, with D perhaps matching TRBD2 (6 bases). The CDR3 is 14 residues long. V lost 4 bases, J lost 2 bases, and 12 bases lay in between. The V gene's germline CDR1 is SGHTA and CDR2 FQGNSA. CDR3 protein: CASSWTRGAYEQYF. CDR3 DNA: TGTGCCAGCAGCTGGACTCGCGGGGCCTACGAGCAGTACTTC. Using reference TRBV7-2 and TRBJ2-7 for the parts outside the CDR3, the full variable domain is GAGVSQSPSNKVTEKGKDVELRCDPISGHTALYWYRQSLGQGLEFLIYFQGNSAPDKSGLPSDRFSAERTGGSVSTLTIQRTQQEDSAVYLCASSWTRGAYEQYFGPGTRLTVT.

The J gene is TRBJ1-3, the V gene TRBV5-1, with D possibly being TRBD1 (5 bases). Germline-derived CDR1 and CDR2 are SGHRS and YFSETQ. Trimming left V 0 bases short and J 7 bases short, with 11 bases between. The CDR3 has 14 amino acids. CDR3 coding DNA: TGCGCCAGCAGCTTGGGAGGGGACGGGAACACCATATATTTT. Translation: CASSLGGDGNTIYF.

The rearrangement links TRBV27 to TRBJ2-1; TRBD1 agrees at 11 bases. V gave up 3 bases and J gave up 9 bases; unmatched junction bases: 7. This CDR3 is built from 15 residues. Germline CDR1 reads MNHEY; CDR2 reads SMNVEV (reference sequence). CDR3 in amino acids: CASSFGQGARSEQFF. The CDR3 DNA is TGTGCCAGCAGTTTTGGACAGGGGGCGCGGAGTGAGCAGTTCTTC.

The V gene is TRBV29-1, the J gene TRBJ1-1; D gene unclear. V was trimmed by 7 bases and J by 7 bases, leaving 16 bases between them. The CDR3 totals 12 residues. The germline gives CDR1 SQVTM, CDR2 ANQGSEA. The CDR3 DNA reads TGCAGCGCCAACGCGGTAGGAGATGAAGCTTTCTTT. This sequence encodes CSANAVGDEAFF. Full variable domain (remainder filled in from reference TRBV29-1 and TRBJ1-1): SAVISQKPSRDICQRGTSLTIQCQVDSQVTMMFWYRQQPGQSLTLIATANQGSEATYESGFVIDKFPISRPNLTFSTLTVSNMSPEDSSIYLCSANAVGDEAFFGQGTRLTVV.

The chain employs TRBV3-1 (or the pseudogene TRBV3-2) and TRBJ2-1; tentative D call: TRBD2 (7 bases). Deletions cut 2 bases from V and 4 bases from J, with 9 bases between. The germline CDR1 and CDR2 sequences are LGHDT and YNNKEL (reference sequence). This CDR3 is built from 14 residues. CDR3 coding DNA: TGTGCCAGCAGCCAAAGGGGGGGGTACAATGAGCAGTTCTTC. This encodes CASSQRGGYNEQFF.

In nucleotides, the CDR3 is TGTGCCAGCAGTTTATCGAGGGCTAGCGGGAGGGCCACCGGGGAGCTGTTTTTT. Its translation: CASSLSRASGRATGELFF. The genes are TRBV27 and TRBJ2-2; 12 bases map to TRBD2. The V gene's germline CDR1 is MNHEY and CDR2 SMNVEV (reference sequence). Losses at the gene ends were 0 bases for V and 4 bases for J; bases not matched to a gene: 6. The CDR3 contains 18 residues.

V usage is TRBV12-3 or TRBV12-4 and J usage is TRBJ1-6; D unresolved. V lost 6 bases and J 10 bases, leaving 13 bases between the germline ends. The length of the CDR3 is 13 residues. DNA for the CDR3: TGTGCCAGCAGGTATGGCCGTGAGTCACCCCTCCACTTT. Its protein product is CASRYGRESPLHF.

This rearrangement joins TRBV28 to TRBJ1-3, with D unresolved. Germline CDR1 reads MDHEN; CDR2 reads SYDVKM. The germline V and J ends were trimmed by 7 bases and 4 bases, with 8 bases remaining between them. CDR3 size: 12 residues. CDR3 nucleotide sequence: TGTGCCAGCACCTTAGGAGGAAACACCATATATTTT. It specifies CASTLGGNTIYF.

This chain joins TRBV7-8 and TRBJ2-5, with 10 bases lining up with TRBD2. Germline loops: CDR1 SGHVS, CDR2 FQNEAQ. The CDR3 is 17 amino acids. With V trimmed by 3 bases and J by 6 bases, 13 bases remained unmatched. This CDR3 reads CASSLGGGTSARKTQYF. The CDR3, as DNA: TGTGCCAGCAGCTTGGGGGGTGGGACTAGCGCAAGGAAGACCCAGTACTTC.